The clone carrying this T cell receptor beta chain has more than one count but fewer than ten. Its target is not known. Each CDR3 protein gets one entry after TCRdb re-called the 5' RACE reads with MiXCR. The sample includes about 340,000 distinct CDR3 sequences, 8.7% of them seen just once. This CDR3 has 14 amino acids. CDR1 is SGHTA and CDR2 is FQGNSA in the germline V gene. The ends were cut back, 1 base at V and 2 bases at J, with 8 bases in the middle. These data come from a study of T cells after yellow fever vaccination. Study context: For low cell numbers, libraries were made with SMART-Seq v4 Ultra Low Input.

Study observations and caveats: Although the secondary response was weaker, it peaked faster, at day 5 versus 15. Contamination of FACS-sorted repertoires by abundant clonotypes from the bulk population could occur. Clonotype sharing between CD4 and CD8 compartments was small.

This specimen was PBMCs, taken on the day of the first yellow fever vaccination. This TCR came from a young man who received the YFV17D yellow fever vaccine. This sequence joins TRBV7-2 and TRBJ1-2; D unresolved. CDR3 residues: CASSLVTQNYGYTF. As DNA, the CDR3 is TGTGCCAGCAGCTTAGTTACACAGAACTATGGCTACACCTTC. Supplemented by reference TRBV7-2 and TRBJ1-2, the full variable domain reads GAGVSQSPSNKVTEKGKDVELRCDPISGHTALYWYRQSLGQGLEFLIYFQGNSAPDKSGLPSDRFSAERTGGSVSTLTIQRTQQEDSAVYLCASSLVTQNYGYTFGSGTRLTVV.